These 29 T cell receptor beta chains were sequenced from one sample in a study of T cell responses to AZD1222 COVID-19 vaccine. Clones were read by immunoSEQ multiplex PCR, and TCRdb kept only the in-frame ones, dropping some. The sample holds around 130,000 clones, approximately 94% seen once. The sample in question was peripheral blood, obtained on day 0 of AZD1222 vaccination. The origin of the receptors is an adult in good health.

The chain links TRBV5-4 to TRBJ1-5, with 7 bases lining up with TRBD1. CDR3 length equals 15 residues. Germline assignment: CDR1 SGHNT and CDR2 YYREEE (reference sequence). With V trimmed by 3 bases and J by 2 bases, 5 bases remained unmatched. Here the CDR3 reads CASSSYGQGNQPQHF. As DNA, the CDR3 is TGTGCCAGCAGCTCCTATGGACAGGGCAATCAGCCCCAGCATTTT.

The J gene is TRBJ2-1, the V gene TRBV28, with D possibly matching TRBD1 (6 bases). This CDR3 contains 12 residues. Trimming took 6 bases from V and 8 from J, leaving 11 bases between them. Germline V gives CDR1 MDHEN, CDR2 SYDVKM. The chain's CDR3 is CASSPTGYEQFF. In DNA form, the CDR3 reads TGTGCCAGCAGCCCCACAGGGTATGAGCAGTTCTTC.

V gene TRBV18 combines with J gene TRBJ2-2; D remains ambiguous. V was clipped by 3 bases and J by 4 bases, with 15 bases between them. The CDR3 length is 16 residues. CDR1 and CDR2 from the germline V gene are KGHSH and LQKENI. CDR3: CASSPSENPSTGELFF. DNA of the CDR3: TGTGCCAGCTCACCGTCGGAGAATCCGAGCACCGGGGAGCTGTTTTTT.

V is TRBV10-3 and J is TRBJ2-7, with 9 bases lining up with TRBD1. Germline trimming cut 2 bases from V and 6 bases from J; bases unmatched to any gene: 8. The germline CDR1 and CDR2 sequences are ENHRY and SYGVKD. The CDR3 spans 15 residues. CDR3 amino acids: CAISEPGTGFGEQYF. CDR3 coding DNA: TGTGCCATCAGTGAGCCCGGGACAGGGTTCGGCGAGCAGTACTTC.

The genes are TRBV6-5 and TRBJ1-2; tentatively, D is TRBD1 (6 bases). CDR3 length equals 15 residues. Germline V gene sequence: CDR1 MNHEY, CDR2 SVGAGI. Trimming removed 5 bases from V and 0 bases from J, with 13 bases in between. CDR3 DNA sequence: TGTGCCAGCAGTCTTACAGGGATCTCTAACTATGGCTACACCTTC. It is translated as CASSLTGISNYGYTF.

This clone came up once. The chain combines TRBV7-2 with TRBJ2-3; 7 bases match TRBD2. In germline, CDR1 is SGHTA, CDR2 FQGNSA. The CDR3 spans 13 residues. Unmatched junction bases numbered 2, after V lost 5 bases and J lost 3 bases. DNA for the CDR3: TGTGCCAGCAGCCCCGGGGGGACAGATACGCAGTATTTT. Its translation: CASSPGGTDTQYF. Based on the CDR3 plus reference TRBV7-2 and TRBJ2-3, the full variable domain is GAGVSQSPSNKVTEKGKDVELRCDPISGHTALYWYRQSLGQGLEFLIYFQGNSAPDKSGLPSDRFSAERTGGSVSTLTIQRTQQEDSAVYLCASSPGGTDTQYFGPGTRLTVL.

The V and J genes are TRBV28 and TRBJ1-5; TRBD1 is a possible D gene (5 bases). The V end was cut by 8 bases, the J end by 2 bases, with 19 bases between. Per the germline V gene, CDR1 is MDHEN and CDR2 is SYDVKM. CDR3 length equals 16 residues. The CDR3 coding sequence is TGTGCCAGCCTCTTGGGGGGGTTGAGGGGCAATCAGCCCCAGCATTTT. Its protein is CASLLGGLRGNQPQHF.

The CDR3 spells CASSLDGGYGYTF. The CDR3 nucleotides read TGCGCCAGCAGCCTCGACGGTGGATATGGCTACACCTTC. The gene calls are TRBV5-1 and TRBJ1-2; no firm D call. Germline CDR1 and CDR2: SGHRS and YFSETQ. This CDR3 has 13 residues. V shed 4 bases and J shed 5 bases, with 12 bases lying between them.

The J gene is TRBJ2-3, the V gene TRBV7-9; unclear D gene. V lost 0 bases, J lost 2 bases, and 12 bases lay in between. Germline loops: CDR1 SEHNR, CDR2 FQNEAQ (reference sequence). This CDR3 contains 16 residues. The CDR3 loop reads CASSLAYGGPTDTQYF. CDR3 coding DNA: TGTGCCAGCAGCTTAGCGTACGGCGGACCCACAGATACGCAGTATTTT.

The J gene is TRBJ1-6, the V gene TRBV6-2 or TRBV6-3, with TRBD1 matching 8 bases. The germline CDR1 and CDR2 sequences are MNHEY and SVGEGT. This CDR3 contains 15 residues. Trimming at V came to 6 bases and at J to 10 bases, leaving 11 bases not matched to a gene. CDR3 sequence: CASSPTGGANSPLHF. CDR3 nucleotide sequence: TGTGCCAGCAGCCCTACAGGGGGGGCGAACTCACCCCTCCACTTT.

The V and J genes are TRBV27 and TRBJ2-3, with D possibly matching TRBD2 (6 bases). In germline, CDR1 is MNHEY, CDR2 SMNVEV (reference sequence). Trimming removed 5 bases at V and 6 bases at J, with 12 bases between. This CDR3 region has 13 residues. This CDR3 is CASSPTGGDTQYF. Written as DNA, the CDR3 is TGTGCCAGCAGTCCGACTGGGGGGGATACGCAGTATTTT.

The rearrangement joins TRBV4-3 to TRBJ2-3; 11 nucleotides agree with TRBD2. Trimming at V came to 4 bases and at J to 1 base, leaving 4 bases not matched to a gene. This CDR3 is built from 16 residues. Germline CDR1 LGHNA, CDR2 YSLEER. DNA of the CDR3: TGCGCCAGCAGCCGAGAACTAGCGGGAGGCACAGATACGCAGTATTTT. This codes for CASSRELAGGTDTQYF.

This rearrangement joins TRBV11-2 to TRBJ2-5; no firm D call. Looked up from germline, CDR1 is SGHAT and CDR2 is FQNNGV. The CDR3 loop spans 14 amino acids. V was cut by 1 base and J by 5 bases, with 11 bases left in between. The DNA for the CDR3 is TGTGCCAGCAGCTTAGGAGCGTTCGGGGAGACCCAGTACTTC. As protein: CASSLGAFGETQYF.

V usage is TRBV27 and J usage is TRBJ1-2, with TRBD1 matching over 12 bases. This CDR3 has 13 residues. CDR1 is MNHEY and CDR2 is SMNVEV in the germline V gene (reference sequence). Germline trimming cut 7 bases from V and 7 bases from J; bases unmatched to any gene: 4. CDR3 nucleotide sequence: TGTGCCAGCAAAACGGGACAGGGGGCTGGCTACACCTTC. This codes for CASKTGQGAGYTF.

This rearrangement joins TRBV30 to TRBJ1-5; D is unclear. CDR3 length: 14 residues. The V and J ends lost 1 base and 4 bases respectively, with 11 bases between them. Germline loops: CDR1 GTSNPN, CDR2 SVGIG (reference sequence). The CDR3 coding sequence is TGTGCCTGGAGTGCCTCGTACATAAATCAGCCCCAGCATTTT. Translating gives CAWSASYINQPQHF.

V usage is TRBV15 and J usage is TRBJ2-3, with unresolved D. The length of the CDR3 is 13 residues. The V end lost 7 bases, the J end lost 9 bases, and 17 bases lay between the germline ends. The V gene's germline CDR1 is LNHNV and CDR2 YYDKDF (reference sequence). Written as DNA, the CDR3 is TGTGCCACCACAGGTGGGCTCAGTTTAACGCAGTATTTT. Its protein is CATTGGLSLTQYF.

The J gene is TRBJ2-1, the V gene TRBV28; 9 positions agree with TRBD1. Losses at the gene ends were 3 bases for V and 4 bases for J; bases not matched to a gene: 13. Germline V lookup: CDR1 MDHEN, CDR2 SYDVKM. This CDR3 region has 18 residues. CDR3: CASSLAGWGQGLYNEQFF. The CDR3 DNA reads as TGTGCCAGCAGTTTGGCGGGATGGGGACAGGGCCTATACAATGAGCAGTTCTTC.

This chain uses TRBV29-1 with TRBJ2-1; 9 positions agree with TRBD2. The V gene's germline CDR1 is SQVTM and CDR2 ANQGSEA. V lost 7 bases and J lost 6; bases outside the gene matches: 10. This CDR3 is 14 amino acids long. The CDR3 DNA reads as TGCAGCGCCTGGACTAGCGAGAACCTCAATGAGCAGTTCTTC. Protein: CSAWTSENLNEQFF.

This clone was detected once. The chain combines TRBV4-1 with TRBJ2-5; 10 bases match TRBD1. With V trimmed by 2 bases and J by 2 bases, 2 bases remained unmatched. There are 15 residues in the CDR3. Germline V gene sequence: CDR1 MGHRA, CDR2 YSYEKL. This chain's CDR3 is CASSQPGQGQETQYF. The CDR3 nucleotides read TGCGCCAGCAGCCAACCGGGACAGGGGCAAGAGACCCAGTACTTC.

The chain employs TRBV9 and TRBJ2-1; no reliable D call. CDR3 length: 13 amino acids. The V gene's germline CDR1 is SGDLS and CDR2 YYNGEE. Trimming took off 0 bases at V and 4 bases at J, with 5 bases between the two ends. The CDR3 sequence is CASSVGDYNEQFF. The CDR3 DNA reads as TGTGCCAGCAGCGTAGGGGATTACAATGAGCAGTTCTTC.

The gene calls are TRBV10-3 and TRBJ2-1; 7 bases are a match to TRBD2. This CDR3 comprises 16 residues. Per germline, CDR1 ENHRY and CDR2 SYGVKD. The junction had 6 bases not matched to a gene; V was cut back by 0 bases and J by 4 bases. The CDR3, as DNA: TGTGCCATCAGTGAGTCGGGCGGGAGCCGTTACAATGAGCAGTTCTTC. The encoded protein is CAISESGGSRYNEQFF.

The rearrangement links TRBV5-4 to TRBJ1-6; 9 nucleotides line up with TRBD1. The CDR3 has 15 residues. Germline loops: CDR1 SGHNT, CDR2 YYREEE (reference sequence). The V gene end was trimmed by 1 base and the J gene end by 9 bases; junction bases not matched to a gene: 5. In DNA form, the CDR3 reads TGTGCCAGCAGCTTGCACGGGACAGGGACTTCACCCCTCCACTTT. Encoded protein: CASSLHGTGTSPLHF.

Notes on this clone: Different DNA sequences within this sample yield the same CDR3. V usage is TRBV18 and J usage is TRBJ2-2; D remains unclear. The ends were cut back, 1 base at V and 1 base at J, with 1 base in the middle. CDR3 length: 13 residues. The germline gives CDR1 KGHSH, CDR2 LQKENI. The CDR3 DNA reads as TGTGCCAGCTCACCACAGAACACCGGGGAGCTGTTTTTT. It specifies CASSPQNTGELFF.

The rearrangement links TRBV7-9 to TRBJ2-2, with 7 bases identical to TRBD2. This CDR3 is built from 15 residues. V gave up 3 bases and J gave up 5 bases; unmatched junction bases: 6. The germline V gene encodes CDR1 SEHNR and CDR2 FQNEAQ (reference sequence). The CDR3 loop is CASSLTSSSTGELFF. In nucleotides, the CDR3 is TGTGCCAGCAGCTTGACTAGCTCCTCTACCGGGGAGCTGTTTTTT.

The chain recombines TRBV7-2 with TRBJ2-3, with 8 positions matching TRBD2. Germline V gene sequence: CDR1 SGHTA, CDR2 FQGNSA. This CDR3 is built from 16 residues. J gave up 4 bases and V 0 bases, and 6 bases lay outside the gene matches. CDR3 region: CASSLAGAGVADTQYF. In DNA, the CDR3 is TGTGCCAGCAGCTTAGCGGGAGCGGGAGTGGCAGATACGCAGTATTTT.

CDR3 residues: CASSFPDYGYTF. For the CDR3, the DNA is TGTGCCAGCAGCTTCCCAGACTATGGCTACACCTTC. V is TRBV7-2 and J is TRBJ1-2; D not certain. Per germline, CDR1 SGHTA and CDR2 FQGNSA. The CDR3 consists of 12 residues. V was pared by 3 bases and J by 3 bases, with 5 bases between.

The genes are TRBV27 and TRBJ2-7; TRBD2 matches 8 bases. The CDR3 runs to 15 residues. Germline loops: CDR1 MNHEY, CDR2 SMNVEV (reference sequence). V trimming: 6 bases; J trimming: 6 bases; junction bases outside the gene matches: 13. The CDR3 sequence: CASRGFGGDPVEQYF. The CDR3 DNA sequence: TGTGCCAGCAGAGGGTTCGGGGGGGACCCCGTCGAGCAGTACTTC.

V gene TRBV10-3 combines with J gene TRBJ1-2; 7 bases agree with TRBD1. This CDR3 has 14 amino acids. Germline values: CDR1 ENHRY, CDR2 SYGVKD. J lost 8 bases, V lost 6 bases, and 12 bases had no gene match. CDR3 nucleotide sequence: TGTGCCATCAGCCCGTGGACAGGATGGGAAGGCTACACCTTC. This gives the protein CAISPWTGWEGYTF.

V usage is TRBV27 and J usage is TRBJ1-4, with 7 bases lining up with TRBD1. CDR1 and CDR2 (germline): MNHEY, SMNVEV (reference sequence). The CDR3 length is 17 residues. With 0 bases clipped from V and 6 bases from J, the junction kept 10 bases outside the gene matches. CDR3: CASSLSPPGQTYEKLFF. CDR3 sequence (DNA): TGTGCCAGCAGTTTATCTCCCCCGGGACAGACTTATGAAAAACTGTTTTTT.